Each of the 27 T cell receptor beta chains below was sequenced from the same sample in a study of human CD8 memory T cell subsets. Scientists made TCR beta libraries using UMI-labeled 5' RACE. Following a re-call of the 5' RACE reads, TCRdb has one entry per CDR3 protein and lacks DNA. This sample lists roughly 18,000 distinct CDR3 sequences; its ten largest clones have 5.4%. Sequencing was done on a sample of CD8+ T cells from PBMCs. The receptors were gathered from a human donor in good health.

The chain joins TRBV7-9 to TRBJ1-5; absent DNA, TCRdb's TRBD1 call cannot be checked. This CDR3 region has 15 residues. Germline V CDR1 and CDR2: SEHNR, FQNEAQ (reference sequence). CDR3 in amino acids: CASGTGPVANQPQHF.

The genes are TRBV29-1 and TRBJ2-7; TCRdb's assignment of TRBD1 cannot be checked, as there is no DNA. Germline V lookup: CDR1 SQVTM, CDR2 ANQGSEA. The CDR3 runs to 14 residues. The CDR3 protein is CSVGDRGYSYEQYF.

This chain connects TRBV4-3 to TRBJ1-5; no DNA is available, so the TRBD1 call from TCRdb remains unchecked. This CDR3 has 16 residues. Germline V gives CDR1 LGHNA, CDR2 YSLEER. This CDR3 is CASSQGTGDRRQPQHF.

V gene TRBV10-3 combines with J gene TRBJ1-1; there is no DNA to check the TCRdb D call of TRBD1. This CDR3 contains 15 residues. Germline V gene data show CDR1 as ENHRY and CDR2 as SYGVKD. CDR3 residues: CAISEYTGGITEAFF.

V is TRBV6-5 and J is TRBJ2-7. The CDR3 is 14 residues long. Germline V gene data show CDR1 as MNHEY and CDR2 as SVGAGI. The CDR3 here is CASTSAGTYYEQYF.

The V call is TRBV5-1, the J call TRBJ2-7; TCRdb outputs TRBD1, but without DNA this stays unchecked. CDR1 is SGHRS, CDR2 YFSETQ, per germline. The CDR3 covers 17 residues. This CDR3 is CASSLETAILGSYEQYF.

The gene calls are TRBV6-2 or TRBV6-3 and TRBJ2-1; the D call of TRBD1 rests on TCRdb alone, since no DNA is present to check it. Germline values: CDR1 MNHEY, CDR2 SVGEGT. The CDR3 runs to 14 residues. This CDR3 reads CASSYGQRGNEQFF.

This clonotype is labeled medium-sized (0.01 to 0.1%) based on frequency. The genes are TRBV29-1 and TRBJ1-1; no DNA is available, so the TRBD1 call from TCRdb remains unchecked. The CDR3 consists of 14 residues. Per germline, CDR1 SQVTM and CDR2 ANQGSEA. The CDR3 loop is CSVDHVRGHTEAFF.

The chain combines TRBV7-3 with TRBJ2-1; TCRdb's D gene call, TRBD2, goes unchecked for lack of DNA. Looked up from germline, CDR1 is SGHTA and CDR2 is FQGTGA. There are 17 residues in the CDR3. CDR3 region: CASSLTRLAGPYNEQFF.

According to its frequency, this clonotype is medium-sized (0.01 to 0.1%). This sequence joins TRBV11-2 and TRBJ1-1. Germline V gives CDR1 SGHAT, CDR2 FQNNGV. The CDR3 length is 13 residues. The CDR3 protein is CASSRSGVTEAFF. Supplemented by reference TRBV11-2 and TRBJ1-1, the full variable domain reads EAGVAQSPRYKIIEKRQSVAFWCNPISGHATLYWYQQILGQGPKLLIQFQNNGVVDDSQLPKDRFSAERLKGVDSTLKIQPAKLEDSAVYLCASSRSGVTEAFFGQGTRLTVV.

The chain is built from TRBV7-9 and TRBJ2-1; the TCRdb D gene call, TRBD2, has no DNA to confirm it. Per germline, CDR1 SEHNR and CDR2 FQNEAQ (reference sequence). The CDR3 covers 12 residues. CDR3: CASSPRGDEQFF.

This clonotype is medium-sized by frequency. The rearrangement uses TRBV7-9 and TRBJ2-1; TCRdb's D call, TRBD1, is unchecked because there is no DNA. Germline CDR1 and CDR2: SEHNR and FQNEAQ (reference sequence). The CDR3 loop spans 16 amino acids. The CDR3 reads CASSPSGSGSYNEQFF.

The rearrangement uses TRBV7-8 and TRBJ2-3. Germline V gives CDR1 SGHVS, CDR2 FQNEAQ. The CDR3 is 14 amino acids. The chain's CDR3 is CASSLEYDTDTQYF.

The CDR3 loop reads CASSPTGATTYEQYF. The V gene is TRBV27, the J gene TRBJ2-7; TCRdb outputs TRBD1, but without DNA this stays unchecked. There are 15 residues in the CDR3. Germline V gene lookup returns CDR1 MNHEY and CDR2 SMNVEV (reference sequence).

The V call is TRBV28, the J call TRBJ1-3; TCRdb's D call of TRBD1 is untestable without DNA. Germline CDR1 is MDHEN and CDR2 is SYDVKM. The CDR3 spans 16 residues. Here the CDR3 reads CASSLGTVRSGNTIYF.

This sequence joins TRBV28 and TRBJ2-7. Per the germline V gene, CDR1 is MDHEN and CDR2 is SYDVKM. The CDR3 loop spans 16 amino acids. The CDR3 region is CASRVYTDASSYEQYF.

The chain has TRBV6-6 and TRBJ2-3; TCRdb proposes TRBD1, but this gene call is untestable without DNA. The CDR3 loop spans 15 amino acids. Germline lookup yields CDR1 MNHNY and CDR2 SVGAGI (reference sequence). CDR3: CASSYSRPGADTQYF.

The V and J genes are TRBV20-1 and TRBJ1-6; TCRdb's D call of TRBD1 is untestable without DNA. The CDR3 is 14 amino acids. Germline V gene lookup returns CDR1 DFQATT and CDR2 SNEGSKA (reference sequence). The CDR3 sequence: CSAELTGGASPLHF.

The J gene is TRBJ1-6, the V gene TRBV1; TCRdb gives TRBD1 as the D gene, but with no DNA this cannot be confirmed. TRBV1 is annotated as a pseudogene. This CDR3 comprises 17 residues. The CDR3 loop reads CTSSQETGGSYNSPLHF.

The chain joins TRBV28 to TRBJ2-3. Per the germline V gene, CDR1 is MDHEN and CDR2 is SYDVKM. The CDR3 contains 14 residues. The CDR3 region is CASSLEASTDTQYF.

Here the CDR3 reads CSARDGPAGVSQETQYF. V and J are TRBV20-1 and TRBJ2-5; checking the TCRdb D call of TRBD2 is not possible without DNA. CDR3 length: 17 residues. Germline V CDR1 and CDR2: DFQATT, SNEGSKA (reference sequence).

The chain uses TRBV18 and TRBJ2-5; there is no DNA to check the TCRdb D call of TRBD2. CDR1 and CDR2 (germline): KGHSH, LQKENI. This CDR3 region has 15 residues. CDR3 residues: CASSRAGTEGETQYF. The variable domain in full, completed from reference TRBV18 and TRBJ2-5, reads NAGVMQNPRHLVRRRGQEARLRCSPMKGHSHVYWYRQLPEEGLKFMVYLQKENIIDESGMPKERFSAEFPKEGPSILRIQQVVRGDSAAYFCASSRAGTEGETQYFGPGTRLLVL.

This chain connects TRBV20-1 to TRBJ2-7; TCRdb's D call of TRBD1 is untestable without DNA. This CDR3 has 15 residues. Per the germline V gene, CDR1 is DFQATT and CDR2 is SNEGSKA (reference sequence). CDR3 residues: CSARQGARETYEQYF.

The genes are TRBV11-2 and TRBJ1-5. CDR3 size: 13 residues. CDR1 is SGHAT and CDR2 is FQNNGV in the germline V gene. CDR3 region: CASSLGAYQPQHF.

This chain's CDR3 is CASSTWTSGSYSEQYF. The rearrangement links TRBV28 to TRBJ2-7; the TCRdb call, TRBD2, lacks DNA for checking. CDR1 and CDR2 from the germline V gene are MDHEN and SYDVKM. The CDR3 is made up of 16 amino acids. Looking up the rest from reference TRBV28 and TRBJ2-7 gives the full variable domain: DVKVTQSSRYLVKRTGEKVFLECVQDMDHENMFWYRQDPGLGLRLIYFSYDVKMKEKGDIPEGYSVSREKKERFSLILESASTNQTSMYLCASSTWTSGSYSEQYFGPGTRLTVT.

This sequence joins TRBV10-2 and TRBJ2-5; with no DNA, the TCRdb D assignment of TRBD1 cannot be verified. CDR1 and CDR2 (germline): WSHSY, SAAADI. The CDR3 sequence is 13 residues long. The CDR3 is CASRPGTSETQYF.

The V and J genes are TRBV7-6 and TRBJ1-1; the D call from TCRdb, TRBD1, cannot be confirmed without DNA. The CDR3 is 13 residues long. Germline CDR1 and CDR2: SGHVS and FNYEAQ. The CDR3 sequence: CASSWRQGTEAFF. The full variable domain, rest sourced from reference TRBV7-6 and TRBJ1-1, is GAGVSQSPRYKVTKRGQDVALRCDPISGHVSLYWYRQALGQGPEFLTYFNYEAQQDKSGLPNDRFSAERPEGSISTLTIQRTEQRDSAMYRCASSWRQGTEAFFGQGTRLTVV.